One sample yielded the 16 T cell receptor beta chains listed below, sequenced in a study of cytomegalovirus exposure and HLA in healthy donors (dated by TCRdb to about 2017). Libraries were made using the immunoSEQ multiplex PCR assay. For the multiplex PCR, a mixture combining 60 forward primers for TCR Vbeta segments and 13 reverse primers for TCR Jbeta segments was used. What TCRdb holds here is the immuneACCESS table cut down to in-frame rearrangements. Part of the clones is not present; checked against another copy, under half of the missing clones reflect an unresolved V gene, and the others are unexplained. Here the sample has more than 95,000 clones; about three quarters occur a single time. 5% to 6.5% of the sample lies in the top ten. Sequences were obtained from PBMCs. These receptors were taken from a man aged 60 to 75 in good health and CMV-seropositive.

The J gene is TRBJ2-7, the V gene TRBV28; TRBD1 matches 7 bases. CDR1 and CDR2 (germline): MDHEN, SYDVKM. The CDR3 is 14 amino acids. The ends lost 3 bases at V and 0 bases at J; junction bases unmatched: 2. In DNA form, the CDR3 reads TGTGCCAGCAGTTTCCCAGGGGGCTCCTACGAGCAGTACTTC. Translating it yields CASSFPGGSYEQYF.

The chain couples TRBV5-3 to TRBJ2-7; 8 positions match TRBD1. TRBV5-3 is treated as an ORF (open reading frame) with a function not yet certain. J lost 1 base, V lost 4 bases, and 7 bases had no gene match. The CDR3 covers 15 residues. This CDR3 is CARSVPWTGSYEQYF. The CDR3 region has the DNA TGTGCCAGAAGCGTGCCCTGGACAGGGTCCTACGAGCAGTACTTC.

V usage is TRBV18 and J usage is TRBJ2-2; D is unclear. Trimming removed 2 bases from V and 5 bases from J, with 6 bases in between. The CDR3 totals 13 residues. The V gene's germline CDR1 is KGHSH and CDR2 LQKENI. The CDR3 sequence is CASSPERTGELFF. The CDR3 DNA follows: TGTGCCAGCTCACCAGAGAGAACCGGGGAGCTGTTTTTT. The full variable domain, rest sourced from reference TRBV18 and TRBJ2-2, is NAGVMQNPRHLVRRRGQEARLRCSPMKGHSHVYWYRQLPEEGLKFMVYLQKENIIDESGMPKERFSAEFPKEGPSILRIQQVVRGDSAAYFCASSPERTGELFFGEGSRLTVL.

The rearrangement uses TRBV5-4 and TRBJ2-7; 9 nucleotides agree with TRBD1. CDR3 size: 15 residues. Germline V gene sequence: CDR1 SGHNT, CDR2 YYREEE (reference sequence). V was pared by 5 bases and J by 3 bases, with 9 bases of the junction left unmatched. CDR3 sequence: CASSRPGQGSYEQYF. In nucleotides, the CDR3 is TGTGCCAGCAGTCGACCCGGACAGGGGAGCTACGAGCAGTACTTC.

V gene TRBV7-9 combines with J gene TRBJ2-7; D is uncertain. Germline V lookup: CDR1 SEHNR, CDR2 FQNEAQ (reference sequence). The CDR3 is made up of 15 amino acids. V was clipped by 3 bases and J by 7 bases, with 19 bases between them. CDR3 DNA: TGTGCCAGCAGCTTGGCCGACTCCGGCCCTTGGGAGCAGTACTTC. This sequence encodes CASSLADSGPWEQYF.

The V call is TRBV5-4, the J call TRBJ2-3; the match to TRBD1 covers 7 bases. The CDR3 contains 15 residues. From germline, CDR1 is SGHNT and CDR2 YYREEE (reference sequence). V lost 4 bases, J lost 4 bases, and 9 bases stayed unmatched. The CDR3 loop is CASSPRQGEADTQYF. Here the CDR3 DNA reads TGTGCCAGCAGCCCCCGACAGGGCGAGGCAGATACGCAGTATTTT.

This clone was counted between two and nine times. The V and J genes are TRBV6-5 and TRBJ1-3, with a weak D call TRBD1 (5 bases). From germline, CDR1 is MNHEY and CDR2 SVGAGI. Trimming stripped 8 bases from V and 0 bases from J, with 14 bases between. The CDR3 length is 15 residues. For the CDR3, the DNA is TGTGCCAGCCTACAGGTCTTCTTCTCTGGAAACACCATATATTTT. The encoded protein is CASLQVFFSGNTIYF.

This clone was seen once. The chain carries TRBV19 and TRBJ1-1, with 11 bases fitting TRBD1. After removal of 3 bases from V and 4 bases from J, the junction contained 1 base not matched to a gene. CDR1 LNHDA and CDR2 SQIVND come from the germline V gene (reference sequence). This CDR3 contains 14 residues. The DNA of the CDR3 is TGTGCCAGTAGTATCGGACAGGGGGCCACTGAAGCTTTCTTT. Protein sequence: CASSIGQGATEAFF.

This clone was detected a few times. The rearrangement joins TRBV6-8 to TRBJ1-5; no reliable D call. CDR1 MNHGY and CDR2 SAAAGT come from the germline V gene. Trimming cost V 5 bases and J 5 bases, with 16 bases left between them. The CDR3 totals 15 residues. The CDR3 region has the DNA TGTGCCAGCAGTCCGCCCGGGAGGAGGTATCAGCCCCAGCATTTT. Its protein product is CASSPPGRRYQPQHF.

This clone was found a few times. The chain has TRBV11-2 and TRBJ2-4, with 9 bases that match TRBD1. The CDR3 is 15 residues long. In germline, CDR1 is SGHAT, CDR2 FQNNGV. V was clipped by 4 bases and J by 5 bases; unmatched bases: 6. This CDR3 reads CASSYLRDRENIQYF. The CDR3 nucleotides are TGTGCCAGCAGCTACCTCCGGGACAGGGAAAACATTCAGTACTTC.

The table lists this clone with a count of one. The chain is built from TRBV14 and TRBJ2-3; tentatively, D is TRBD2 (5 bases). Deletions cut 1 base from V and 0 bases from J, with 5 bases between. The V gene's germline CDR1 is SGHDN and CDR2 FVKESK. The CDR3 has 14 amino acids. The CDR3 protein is CASSQGTSTDTQYF. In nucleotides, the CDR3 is TGTGCCAGCAGCCAAGGGACTAGCACAGATACGCAGTATTTT.

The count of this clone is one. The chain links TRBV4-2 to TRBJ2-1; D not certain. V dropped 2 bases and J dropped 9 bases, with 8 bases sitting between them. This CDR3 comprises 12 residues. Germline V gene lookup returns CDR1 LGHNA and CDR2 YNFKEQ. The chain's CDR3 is CASSQIIREQFF. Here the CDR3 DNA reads TGTGCCAGCAGCCAAATTATCCGTGAGCAGTTCTTC.

Written as DNA, the CDR3 is TGTGCCAGCAACAAAGACGGGGGGCAAATGGGCAATCAGCCCCAGCATTTT. It yields the protein CASNKDGGQMGNQPQHF. The J gene is TRBJ1-5, the V gene TRBV5-5; D might be TRBD1 (6 bases). This CDR3 region has 17 residues. CDR1 is SGHKS, CDR2 YYEKEE, per germline (reference sequence). Trimming left V 6 bases short and J 2 bases short, with 21 bases between.

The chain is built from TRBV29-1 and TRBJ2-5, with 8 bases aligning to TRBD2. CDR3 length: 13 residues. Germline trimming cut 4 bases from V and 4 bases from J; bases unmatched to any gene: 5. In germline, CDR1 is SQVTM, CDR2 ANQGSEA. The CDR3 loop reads CSVGNSGVETQYF. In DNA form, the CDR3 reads TGCAGCGTTGGGAATAGCGGGGTAGAGACCCAGTACTTC.

The chain's CDR3 is CASTDRVDQDTQYF. The CDR3, as DNA: TGTGCCAGCACCGACAGGGTGGATCAAGATACGCAGTATTTT. The gene calls are TRBV6-5 and TRBJ2-3, with TRBD1 matching 7 bases. This CDR3 has 14 amino acids. CDR1 MNHEY and CDR2 SVGAGI come from the germline V gene. Losses at the gene ends were 7 bases for V and 5 bases for J; bases not matched to a gene: 9.

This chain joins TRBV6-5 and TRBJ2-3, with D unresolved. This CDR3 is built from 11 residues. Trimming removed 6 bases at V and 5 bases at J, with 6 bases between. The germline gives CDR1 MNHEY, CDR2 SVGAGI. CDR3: CASSYQDTQYF. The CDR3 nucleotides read TGTGCCAGCAGCTACCAAGATACGCAGTATTTT.